The 26 T cell receptor beta chains below come from one sample, sequenced in a study of cytomegalovirus exposure and HLA in healthy donors. The PCR ran on 60 Vbeta and 13 Jbeta primers. TCRdb's table, derived via immunoSEQ multiplex PCR, lists solely in-frame clones and lacks some. The data hold 90,000 to 120,000 clones, with roughly three quarters observed a single time. The sequencing sample was made of PBMCs. The receptors here all came from a man in his forties in good health and CMV-seropositive.

This clone was seen just once. This chain links TRBV11-1 with TRBJ2-7, with 8 bases aligning to TRBD1. The CDR3 spans 16 residues. J was trimmed by 5 bases and V by 7 bases; bases with no gene match: 16. Germline CDR1 is SGHAT and CDR2 is FQDESV (reference sequence). CDR3 bases: TGTGCCAGCAATCGTGACAGGGGCGACCTGAGGAACGAGCAGTACTTC. Amino acids: CASNRDRGDLRNEQYF.

CDR3 residues: CASKETGNTEAFF. CDR3 nucleotide sequence: TGTGCCAGCAAGGAGACAGGGAACACTGAAGCTTTCTTT. V is TRBV2 and J is TRBJ1-1; D might be TRBD1 (6 bases). Germline CDR1 reads SNHLY; CDR2 reads FYNNEI. The CDR3 is 13 amino acids. V lost 7 bases, J lost 1 base, and 10 bases lay in between.

This chain connects TRBV6-5 to TRBJ2-5, with 9 bases lining up with TRBD1. Germline V lookup: CDR1 MNHEY, CDR2 SVGAGI. The V segment lost 4 bases and the J segment 5 bases; nucleotides outside the gene matches: 5. The CDR3 runs 14 residues. The CDR3 sequence is CASSSGQGTETQYF. The CDR3 bases are TGTGCCAGCAGTTCAGGACAGGGGACGGAGACCCAGTACTTC.

The CDR3 loop is CASSRGTGGTGELFF. The CDR3 DNA sequence: TGTGCCAGCAGCCGCGGGACAGGGGGCACCGGGGAGCTGTTTTTT. The rearrangement joins TRBV4-2 to TRBJ2-2; 11 nucleotides agree with TRBD1. Germline V lookup: CDR1 LGHNA, CDR2 YNFKEQ. J was trimmed by 4 bases and V by 4 bases; bases with no gene match: 2. The CDR3 is 15 amino acids.

A note on this clone: One end of the junction is discordant with germline, which a read error may explain. The chain couples TRBV7-9 to TRBJ1-1; D ambiguous. The length of the CDR3 is 13 residues. The germline V gene has CDR1 SEHNR and CDR2 FQNEAQ (reference sequence). CDR3 nucleotides: TGTTCCAGCAGCCTCAACATGAACACTGAAGCTTTCTTT. It is translated as CSSSLNMNTEAFF.

This clone was observed a single time. The chain is built from TRBV5-1 and TRBJ1-1; 9 nucleotides line up with TRBD1. Germline V gene data show CDR1 as SGHRS and CDR2 as YFSETQ. This CDR3 is 14 amino acids long. V trimming: 4 bases; J trimming: 5 bases; junction bases outside the gene matches: 6. CDR3 sequence: CASSEDRGRTEAFF. The CDR3 bases are TGCGCCAGCAGCGAGGACAGGGGAAGGACTGAAGCTTTCTTT.

This clone turned up a few times. V and J are TRBV10-3 and TRBJ2-2; 8 positions agree with TRBD1. CDR1 and CDR2 from the germline V gene are ENHRY and SYGVKD. The V and J ends lost 2 bases and 3 bases, in that order; junction bases with no gene match: 2. The CDR3 consists of 15 residues. CDR3 in DNA: TGTGCCATCAGTGAGGGGACAGGCTACACCGGGGAGCTGTTTTTT. This codes for CAISEGTGYTGELFF.

A few counts support this clone. The chain carries TRBV7-2 and TRBJ1-1, with D possibly TRBD1 on 5 matching bases. The germline V gene encodes CDR1 SGHTA and CDR2 FQGNSA. The CDR3 is 14 amino acids. Trimming removed 4 bases from V and 3 bases from J, with 12 bases in between. The CDR3 here is CASSWRGADTEAFF. The CDR3 DNA reads as TGTGCCAGCAGCTGGCGGGGCGCAGACACTGAAGCTTTCTTT.

The CDR3 reads CASSLEGQMENTIYF. The CDR3 nucleotides read TGCGCCAGCAGCTTGGAGGGACAGATGGAAAACACCATATATTTT. The chain links TRBV5-1 to TRBJ1-3; TRBD1 agrees at 7 bases. The length of the CDR3 is 15 residues. Germline assignment: CDR1 SGHRS and CDR2 YFSETQ. V was clipped by 0 bases and J by 6 bases; unmatched bases: 6.

This clone was picked up a small number of times. The rearrangement uses TRBV4-2 and TRBJ1-3, with TRBD1 matching over 9 bases. The CDR3 length is 16 residues. The J segment lost 2 bases and the V segment lost 0 bases, leaving 2 bases of the junction unmatched. CDR1 is LGHNA and CDR2 is YNFKEQ in the germline V gene. CDR3: CASSQDGDRAGNTIYF. The CDR3 coding sequence is TGTGCCAGCAGCCAAGATGGGGACAGGGCTGGAAACACCATATATTTT.

Written as DNA, the CDR3 is TGTGCCAGCAGCGTAGAGCCTAGCAGCAACACCGGGGAGCTGTTTTTT. Translating gives CASSVEPSSNTGELFF. This rearrangement joins TRBV9 to TRBJ2-2; D perhaps matches TRBD2 (5 bases). Germline loops: CDR1 SGDLS, CDR2 YYNGEE. Trimming removed 0 bases from V and 2 bases from J, with 11 bases in between. The CDR3 contains 16 residues.

The V call is TRBV6-5, the J call TRBJ2-1; maybe TRBD2 (6 bases). Germline V gene lookup returns CDR1 MNHEY and CDR2 SVGAGI. Trimming left V 7 bases short and J 6 bases short, with 13 bases between. The CDR3 consists of 13 residues. The CDR3 region is CASTQVGGNEQFF. CDR3 nucleotides: TGTGCCAGCACTCAAGTGGGGGGCAATGAGCAGTTCTTC.

The chain carries TRBV29-1 and TRBJ2-1; TRBD2 agrees at 7 bases. The trim removed 3 bases at V and 6 bases at J, leaving 14 bases unmatched. The CDR3 totals 16 residues. The germline CDR1 and CDR2 sequences are SQVTM and ANQGSEA. The CDR3 DNA is TGCAGCGTTGAGTCTGTAGGACTAGAGCACGTCAATGAGCAGTTCTTC. Translation gives CSVESVGLEHVNEQFF.

The chain uses TRBV25-1 and TRBJ2-3, with TRBD2 matching 11 bases. The V and J ends lost 4 bases and 9 bases, in that order; junction bases with no gene match: 6. The CDR3 runs to 14 residues. CDR1 MGHDK and CDR2 SYGVNS come from the germline V gene. CDR3 protein: CASSGLAGGLTQYF. The CDR3 region has the DNA TGTGCCAGCAGTGGTCTAGCGGGAGGCTTGACGCAGTATTTT.

This chain links TRBV7-2 with TRBJ1-1, with D maybe TRBD1 (5 bases). CDR1 and CDR2 (germline): SGHTA, FQGNSA. The CDR3 runs 15 residues. The V end lost 5 bases, the J end lost 5 bases, and 18 bases lay between the germline ends. The CDR3 DNA reads TGTGCCAGCAGCCCCGATATGGGGGGAGGGACTGAAGCTTTCTTT. Its translation: CASSPDMGGGTEAFF.

This clone has more than one count but fewer than ten. V is TRBV28 and J is TRBJ2-7; 8 bases are a match to TRBD2. The junction had 13 bases not matched to a gene; V was cut back by 5 bases and J by 4 bases. This CDR3 spans 16 amino acids. Looked up from germline, CDR1 is MDHEN and CDR2 is SYDVKM. The CDR3 DNA is TGTGCCAGCAGTCTCTCGGCCGGGGCGGGAGGTTACGAGCAGTACTTC. Amino acids: CASSLSAGAGGYEQYF.

The chain uses TRBV18 and TRBJ2-5, with TRBD1 matching 7 bases. The CDR3 covers 14 residues. V was pared by 3 bases and J by 5 bases, with 6 bases of the junction left unmatched. The germline CDR1 and CDR2 sequences are KGHSH and LQKENI. The CDR3 protein is CASSPGQPPETQYF. Here the CDR3 DNA reads TGTGCCAGCTCACCGGGACAGCCTCCGGAGACCCAGTACTTC.

On this clone: One end of the junction does not line up with germline, which may come from a read error. V and J are TRBV6-6 and TRBJ1-1, with 8 bases matching TRBD1. The CDR3 runs 15 residues. CDR1 and CDR2 (germline): MNHNY, SVGAGI (reference sequence). CDR3 residues: CASSDSGGVNTEAFF. CDR3 in DNA: TGTGCCAGCAGTGACTCAGGGGGCGTGAACACTGAAGCTTTCTTT.

The rearrangement links TRBV7-6 to TRBJ2-1, with D possibly TRBD2 on 5 matching bases. V was clipped by 5 bases and J by 9 bases, with 17 bases between them. Germline loops: CDR1 SGHVS, CDR2 FNYEAQ. CDR3 length equals 14 residues. Here the CDR3 DNA reads TGTGCCAGCAGCGCCCAAGGAGGTAGTCTTGAGCAGTTCTTC. Its translation: CASSAQGGSLEQFF.

The genes are TRBV4-3 and TRBJ2-1, with 9 bases identical to TRBD2. Germline V CDR1 and CDR2: LGHNA, YSLEER. V was clipped by 2 bases and J by 7 bases; unmatched bases: 6. This CDR3 has 15 amino acids. The chain's CDR3 is CASSQYLAGRNEQFF. CDR3 nucleotides: TGCGCCAGCAGCCAATATCTAGCGGGAAGGAATGAGCAGTTCTTC.

This clone appeared a few times. The rearrangement links TRBV7-9 to TRBJ1-2; 7 bases fit TRBD1. In germline, CDR1 is SEHNR, CDR2 FQNEAQ (reference sequence). V lost 4 bases to trimming and J lost 2 bases; unmatched junction nucleotides: 4. CDR3 length: 14 amino acids. The CDR3 spells CASSSTGNNYGYTF. The CDR3 DNA reads TGTGCCAGCAGCTCGACAGGGAACAACTATGGCTACACCTTC.

The chain is built from TRBV9 and TRBJ2-1, with TRBD1 matching 8 bases. This CDR3 spans 12 amino acids. The V gene's germline CDR1 is SGDLS and CDR2 YYNGEE. V shed 3 bases, J shed 10 bases, and the junction held 3 bases outside the gene matches. CDR3 protein: CASSGWDREQFF. In DNA form, the CDR3 reads TGTGCCAGCAGCGGGTGGGACAGGGAGCAGTTCTTC.

This clone showed up just a few times. The rearrangement joins TRBV7-9 to TRBJ1-1; D is unclear. The CDR3 runs to 14 residues. The germline V gene has CDR1 SEHNR and CDR2 FQNEAQ (reference sequence). Trimming stripped 0 bases from V and 3 bases from J, with 8 bases between. The CDR3 bases are TGTGCCAGCAGCTTAGCGGCTGGAGACACTGAAGCTTTCTTT. This codes for CASSLAAGDTEAFF.

J is TRBJ2-1 and V is TRBV29-1; 8 bases line up with TRBD2. From germline, CDR1 is SQVTM and CDR2 ANQGSEA. V dropped 8 bases and J dropped 5; count of bases not matched to a gene: 11. The CDR3 totals 14 residues. The CDR3 reads CSQSAGVDDNEQFF. CDR3 DNA: TGCAGCCAGTCAGCGGGAGTAGACGACAATGAGCAGTTCTTC.

The CDR3 spells CASGSGLAGTDTQYF. The CDR3, as DNA: TGTGCCAGCGGCTCGGGACTAGCGGGCACAGATACGCAGTATTTT. V usage is TRBV6-5 and J usage is TRBJ2-3; 11 bases are a match to TRBD2. V lost 8 bases and J lost 1; bases outside the gene matches: 5. Germline CDR1 is MNHEY and CDR2 is SVGAGI. This CDR3 spans 15 amino acids.

The rearrangement joins TRBV6-5 to TRBJ2-3; 8 bases are shared with TRBD2. Germline lookup yields CDR1 MNHEY and CDR2 SVGAGI. With V trimmed by 2 bases and J by 5 bases, 6 bases remained unmatched. The CDR3 is 15 residues long. The CDR3 is CASSYTSGNQDTQYF. In nucleotides, the CDR3 is TGTGCCAGCAGTTACACTAGCGGCAATCAAGATACGCAGTATTTT.